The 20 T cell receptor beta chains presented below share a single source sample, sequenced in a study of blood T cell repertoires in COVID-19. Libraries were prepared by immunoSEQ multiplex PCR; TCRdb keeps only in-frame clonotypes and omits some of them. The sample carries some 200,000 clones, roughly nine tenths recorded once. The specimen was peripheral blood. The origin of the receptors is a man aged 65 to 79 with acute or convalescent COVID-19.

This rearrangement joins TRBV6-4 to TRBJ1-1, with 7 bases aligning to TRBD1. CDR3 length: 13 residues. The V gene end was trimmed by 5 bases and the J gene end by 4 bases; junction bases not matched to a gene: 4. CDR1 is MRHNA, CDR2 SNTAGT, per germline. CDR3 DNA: TGTGCCAGCAGTCTCTCAGGGGGCACTGAAGCTTTCTTT. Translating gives CASSLSGGTEAFF.

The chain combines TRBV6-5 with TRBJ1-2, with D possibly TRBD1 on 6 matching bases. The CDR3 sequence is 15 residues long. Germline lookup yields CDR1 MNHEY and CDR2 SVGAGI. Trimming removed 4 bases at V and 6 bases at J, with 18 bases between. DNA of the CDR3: TGTGCCAGCAGTTCCCCCCGTACAGGGATAGATGGCTACACCTTC. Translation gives CASSSPRTGIDGYTF.

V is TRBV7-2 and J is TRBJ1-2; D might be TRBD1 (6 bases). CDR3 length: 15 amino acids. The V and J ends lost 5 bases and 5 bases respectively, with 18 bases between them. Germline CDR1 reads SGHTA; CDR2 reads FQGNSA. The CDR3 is CASSIATGRKYGYTF. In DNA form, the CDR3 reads TGTGCCAGCAGCATCGCGACAGGACGGAAGTATGGCTACACCTTC.

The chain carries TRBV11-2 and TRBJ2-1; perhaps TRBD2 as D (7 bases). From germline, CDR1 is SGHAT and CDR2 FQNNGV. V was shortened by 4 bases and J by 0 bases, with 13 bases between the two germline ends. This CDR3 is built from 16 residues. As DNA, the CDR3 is TGTGCCAGCAGCTCAGGAGGGGGGGGCTCCTACAATGAGCAGTTCTTC. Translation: CASSSGGGGSYNEQFF.

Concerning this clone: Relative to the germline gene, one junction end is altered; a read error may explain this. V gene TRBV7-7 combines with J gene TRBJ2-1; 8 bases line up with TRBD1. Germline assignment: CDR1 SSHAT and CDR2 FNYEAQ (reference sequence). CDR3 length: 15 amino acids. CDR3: CASSSTGQGWSEQFF. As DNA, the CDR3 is TGTGCTAGCAGCTCTACCGGACAGGGCTGGAGTGAGCAGTTCTTC.

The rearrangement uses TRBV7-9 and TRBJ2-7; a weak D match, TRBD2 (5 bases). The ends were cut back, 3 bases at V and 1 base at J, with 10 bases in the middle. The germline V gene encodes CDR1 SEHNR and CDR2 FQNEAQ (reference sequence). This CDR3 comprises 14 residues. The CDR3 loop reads CASSLGRGSYEQYF. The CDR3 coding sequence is TGTGCCAGCAGCTTGGGCCGGGGTTCCTACGAGCAGTACTTC.

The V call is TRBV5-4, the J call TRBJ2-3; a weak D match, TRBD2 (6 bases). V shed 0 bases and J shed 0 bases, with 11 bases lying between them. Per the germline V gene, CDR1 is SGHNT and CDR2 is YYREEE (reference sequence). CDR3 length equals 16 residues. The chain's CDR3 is CASSLDWRGSTDTQYF. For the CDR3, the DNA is TGTGCCAGCAGCTTGGATTGGCGGGGAAGCACAGATACGCAGTATTTT.

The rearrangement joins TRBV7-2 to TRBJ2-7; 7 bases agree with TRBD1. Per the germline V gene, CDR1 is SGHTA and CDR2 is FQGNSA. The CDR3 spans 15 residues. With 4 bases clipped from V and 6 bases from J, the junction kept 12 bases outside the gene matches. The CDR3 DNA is TGTGCCAGCAGCTCCTCGATAACAGGGGTAGGCGAGCAGTACTTC. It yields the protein CASSSSITGVGEQYF.

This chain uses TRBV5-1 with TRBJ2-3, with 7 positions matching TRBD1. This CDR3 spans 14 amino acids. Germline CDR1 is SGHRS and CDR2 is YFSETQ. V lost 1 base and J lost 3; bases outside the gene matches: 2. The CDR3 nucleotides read TGCGCCAGCAGCTTGACAGGGGTGACAGATACGCAGTATTTT. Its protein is CASSLTGVTDTQYF.

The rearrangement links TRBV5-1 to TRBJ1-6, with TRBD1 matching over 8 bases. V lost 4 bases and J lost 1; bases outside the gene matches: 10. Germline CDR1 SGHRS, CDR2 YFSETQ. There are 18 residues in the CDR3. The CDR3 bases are TGCGCCAGCAGCCCTCAGGGGGCGGGATTGTCCTATAATTCACCCCTCCACTTT. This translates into CASSPQGAGLSYNSPLHF.

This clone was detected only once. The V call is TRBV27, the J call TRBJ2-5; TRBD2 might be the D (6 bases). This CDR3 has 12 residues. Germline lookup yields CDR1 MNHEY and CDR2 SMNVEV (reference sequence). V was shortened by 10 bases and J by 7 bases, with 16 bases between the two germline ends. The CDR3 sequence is CATRASAGTQYF. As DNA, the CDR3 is TGTGCCACACGGGCTAGCGCTGGGACCCAGTACTTC.

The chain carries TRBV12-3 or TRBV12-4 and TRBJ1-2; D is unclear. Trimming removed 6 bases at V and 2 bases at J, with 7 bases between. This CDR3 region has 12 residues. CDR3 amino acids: CASSSVNYGYTF. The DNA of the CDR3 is TGTGCCAGCAGCTCCGTAAACTATGGCTACACCTTC.

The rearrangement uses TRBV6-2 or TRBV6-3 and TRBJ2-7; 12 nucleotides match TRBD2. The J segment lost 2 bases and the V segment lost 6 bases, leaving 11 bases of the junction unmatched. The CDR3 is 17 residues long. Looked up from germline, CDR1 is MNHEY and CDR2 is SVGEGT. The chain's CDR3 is CASSRSLPSGGAYEQYF. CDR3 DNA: TGTGCCAGCAGCCGAAGCCTTCCTAGCGGGGGGGCCTACGAGCAGTACTTC.

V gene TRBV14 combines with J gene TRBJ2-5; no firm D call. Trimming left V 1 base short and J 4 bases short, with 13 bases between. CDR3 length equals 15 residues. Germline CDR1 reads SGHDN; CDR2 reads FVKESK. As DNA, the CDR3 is TGTGCCAGCAGCCAAGGAATAGCCCCGAGAGAGACCCAGTACTTC. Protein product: CASSQGIAPRETQYF.

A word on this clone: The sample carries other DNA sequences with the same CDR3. CDR3 coding DNA: TGTGCCAGCAGCTTAGGGGTCAGGGAGGGTCAGCCCCAGCATTTT. Translating it yields CASSLGVREGQPQHF. The chain recombines TRBV11-2 with TRBJ1-5; D might be TRBD1 (5 bases). CDR3 length equals 15 residues. Trimming pared 1 base from V and 6 bases from J, leaving 13 bases between. Germline loops: CDR1 SGHAT, CDR2 FQNNGV.

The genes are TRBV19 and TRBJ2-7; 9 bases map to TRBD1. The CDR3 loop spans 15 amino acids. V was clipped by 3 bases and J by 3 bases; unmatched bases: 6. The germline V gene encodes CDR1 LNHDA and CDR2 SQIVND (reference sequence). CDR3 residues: CASSMPGQGVYEQYF. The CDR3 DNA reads TGTGCCAGTAGTATGCCGGGACAGGGTGTCTACGAGCAGTACTTC.

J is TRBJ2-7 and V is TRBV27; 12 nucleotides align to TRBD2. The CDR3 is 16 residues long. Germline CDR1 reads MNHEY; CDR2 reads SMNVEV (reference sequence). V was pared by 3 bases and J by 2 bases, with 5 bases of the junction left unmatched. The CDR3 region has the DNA TGTGCCAGCAGTTTCCTACTAGCGGGGGGCCCCTACGAGCAGTACTTC. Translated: CASSFLLAGGPYEQYF.

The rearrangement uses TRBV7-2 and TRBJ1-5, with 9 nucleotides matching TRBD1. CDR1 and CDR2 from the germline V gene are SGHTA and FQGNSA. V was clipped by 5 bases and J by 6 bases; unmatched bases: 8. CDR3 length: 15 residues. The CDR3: CASSARTGVGQPQHF. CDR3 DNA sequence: TGTGCCAGCAGCGCCCGGACAGGGGTAGGTCAGCCCCAGCATTTT. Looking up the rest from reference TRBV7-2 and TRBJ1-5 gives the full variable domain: GAGVSQSPSNKVTEKGKDVELRCDPISGHTALYWYRQSLGQGLEFLIYFQGNSAPDKSGLPSDRFSAERTGGSVSTLTIQRTQQEDSAVYLCASSARTGVGQPQHFGDGTRLSIL.

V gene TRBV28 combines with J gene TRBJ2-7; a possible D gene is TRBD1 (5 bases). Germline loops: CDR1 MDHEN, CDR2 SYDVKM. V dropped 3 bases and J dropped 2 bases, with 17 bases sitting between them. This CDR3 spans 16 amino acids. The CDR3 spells CASSLGHGKETYEQYF. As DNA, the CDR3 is TGTGCCAGCAGTTTGGGGCATGGGAAGGAAACCTACGAGCAGTACTTC.

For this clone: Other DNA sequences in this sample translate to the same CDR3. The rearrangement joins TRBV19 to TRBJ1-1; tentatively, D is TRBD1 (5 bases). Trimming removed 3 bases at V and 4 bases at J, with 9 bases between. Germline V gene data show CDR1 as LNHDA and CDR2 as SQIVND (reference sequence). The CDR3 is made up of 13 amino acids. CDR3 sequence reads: CASSIVGGTEAFF. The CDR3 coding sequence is TGTGCCAGTAGTATTGTGGGGGGCACTGAAGCTTTCTTT.